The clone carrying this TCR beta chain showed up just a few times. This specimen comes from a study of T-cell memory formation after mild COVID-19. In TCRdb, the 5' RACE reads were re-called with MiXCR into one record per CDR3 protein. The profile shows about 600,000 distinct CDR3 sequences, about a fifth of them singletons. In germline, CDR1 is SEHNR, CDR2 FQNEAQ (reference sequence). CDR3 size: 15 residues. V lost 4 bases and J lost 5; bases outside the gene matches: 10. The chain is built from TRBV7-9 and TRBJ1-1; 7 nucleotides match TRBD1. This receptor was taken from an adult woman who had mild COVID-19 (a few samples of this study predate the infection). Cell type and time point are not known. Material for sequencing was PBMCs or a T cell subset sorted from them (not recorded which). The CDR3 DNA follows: TGTGCCAGCAGCTCCCGCCCAGACAGGGCAACTGAAGCTTTCTTT. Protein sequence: CASSSRPDRATEAFF.